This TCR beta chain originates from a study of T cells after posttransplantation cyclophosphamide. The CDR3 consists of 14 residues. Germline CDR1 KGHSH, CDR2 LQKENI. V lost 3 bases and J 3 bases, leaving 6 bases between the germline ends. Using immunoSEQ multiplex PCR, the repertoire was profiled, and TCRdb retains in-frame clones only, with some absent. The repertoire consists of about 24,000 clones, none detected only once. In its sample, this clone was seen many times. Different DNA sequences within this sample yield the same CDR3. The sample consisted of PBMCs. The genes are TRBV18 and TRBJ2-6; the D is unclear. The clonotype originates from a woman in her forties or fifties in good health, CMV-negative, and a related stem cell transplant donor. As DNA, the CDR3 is TGTGCCAGCTCACCCCTCGTTGGGGCCAACGTCCTGACTTTC. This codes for CASSPLVGANVLTF. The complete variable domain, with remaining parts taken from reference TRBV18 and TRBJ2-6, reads NAGVMQNPRHLVRRRGQEARLRCSPMKGHSHVYWYRQLPEEGLKFMVYLQKENIIDESGMPKERFSAEFPKEGPSILRIQQVVRGDSAAYFCASSPLVGANVLTFGAGSRLTVL.